This is a list of T cell receptor beta chains from one sample in a study of T cells after yellow fever vaccination. TCRdb re-called the 5' RACE reads through MiXCR, storing one row per CDR3 protein. The table includes 300,000 to 400,000 distinct CDR3 sequences, about 9.5% detected once. This sample comprised PBMCs, obtained on the day of the first yellow fever vaccination. The receptors were sampled from a man between 18 and 35 years old who received the YFV17D yellow fever vaccine. Each CDR3 is given with its conserved first and last residue. Fields, in order: J gene, clone size, V gene, D gene, CDR3 protein, CDR3 DNA. A D gene is named only where the DNA matches it firmly. Clone size appears in some rows only: once, few, many, or a class for an expanded clone.

J gene: TRBJ1-2
clone size: few
V gene: TRBV5-5
D gene: TRBD1
CDR3 protein: CASSRPGTGFGYTF
CDR3 DNA: TGTGCCAGCAGCCGTCCCGGGACAGGGTTTGGCTACACCTTC

J gene: TRBJ1-5
clone size: few
V gene: TRBV7-8
D gene: TRBD1
CDR3 protein: CASSLRTGEQPQHF
CDR3 DNA: TGTGCCAGCAGCTTAAGGACAGGGGAACAGCCCCAGCATTTT

J gene: TRBJ1-2
clone size: few
V gene: TRBV11-2
D gene: TRBD1
CDR3 protein: CASIELGTGGTNGYTF
CDR3 DNA: TGTGCCAGCATCGAGCTTGGGACAGGGGGGACGAATGGCTACACCTTC

J gene: TRBJ1-1
clone size: many
V gene: TRBV5-1
D gene: NA
CDR3 protein: CASSFSPMTGGNTEAFF
CDR3 DNA: TGCGCCAGCAGCTTCTCCCCTATGACCGGCGGAAACACTGAAGCTTTCTTT

J gene: TRBJ1-2
clone size: few
V gene: TRBV4-2
D gene: NA
CDR3 protein: CASSLQGGPGNYGYTF
CDR3 DNA: TGTGCCAGCAGCCTCCAAGGCGGACCGGGGAACTATGGCTACACCTTC

J gene: TRBJ2-5
clone size: few
V gene: TRBV27
D gene: TRBD1
CDR3 protein: CASTPLQGAPETQYF
CDR3 DNA: TGTGCCAGCACCCCGCTTCAGGGGGCGCCGGAGACCCAGTACTTC

J gene: TRBJ2-4
clone size: NA
V gene: TRBV28
D gene: NA
CDR3 protein: CASSSPGGLAKNIQYF
CDR3 DNA: TGTGCCAGCAGTTCCCCCGGCGGACTAGCCAAAAACATTCAGTACTTC

J gene: TRBJ1-5
clone size: few
V gene: TRBV12-3/TRBV12-4
D gene: NA
CDR3 protein: CASRGLNSNQPQHF
CDR3 DNA: TGTGCCAGCAGGGGTCTTAATAGCAATCAGCCCCAGCATTTT

J gene: TRBJ2-2
clone size: NA
V gene: TRBV29-1
D gene: TRBD1
CDR3 protein: CSAGTGGTGELFF
CDR3 DNA: TGCAGCGCCGGGACAGGGGGCACCGGGGAGCTGTTTTTT

J gene: TRBJ1-1
clone size: few
V gene: TRBV30
D gene: NA
CDR3 protein: CAWSFLLEGTEAFF
CDR3 DNA: TGTGCCTGGAGTTTCCTCCTCGAGGGCACTGAAGCTTTCTTT

J gene: TRBJ2-7
clone size: NA
V gene: TRBV5-1
D gene: NA
CDR3 protein: CASGLGPGDEQYF
CDR3 DNA: TGCGCCAGCGGTCTGGGACCTGGGGACGAGCAGTACTTC

J gene: TRBJ2-7
clone size: NA
V gene: TRBV7-9
D gene: NA
CDR3 protein: CASSLPPENPYF
CDR3 DNA: TGTGCCAGCAGCTTACCCCCGGAGAATCCGTACTTC

J gene: TRBJ2-3
clone size: many
V gene: TRBV7-9
D gene: TRBD2
CDR3 protein: CASSLTSGAPDTQYF
CDR3 DNA: TGTGCCAGCAGCTTAACTAGCGGGGCGCCAGATACGCAGTATTTT

J gene: TRBJ2-2
clone size: NA
V gene: TRBV7-9
D gene: NA
CDR3 protein: CASSLAWGDRNTGELFF
CDR3 DNA: TGTGCCAGCAGCTTAGCTTGGGGGGACAGGAACACCGGGGAGCTGTTTTTT

J gene: TRBJ1-2
clone size: NA
V gene: TRBV12-3/TRBV12-4
D gene: NA
CDR3 protein: CASLGQANYGYTF
CDR3 DNA: TGTGCCAGCCTTGGCCAGGCTAACTATGGCTACACCTTC

J gene: TRBJ2-1
clone size: many
V gene: TRBV5-1
D gene: NA
CDR3 protein: CASSLLGSSYNEQFF
CDR3 DNA: TGTGCCAGCAGCTTGCTAGGGAGCTCCTACAATGAGCAGTTCTTC

J gene: TRBJ2-1
clone size: NA
V gene: TRBV4-1
D gene: TRBD2
CDR3 protein: CASSPMIGGLTSGYNEQFF
CDR3 DNA: TGCGCCAGCAGCCCAATGATAGGGGGGTTAACTAGCGGATACAATGAGCAGTTCTTC

J gene: TRBJ2-1
clone size: NA
V gene: TRBV6-1
D gene: TRBD1
CDR3 protein: CASTTGQGFNEQFF
CDR3 DNA: TGTGCCAGCACCACGGGACAGGGTTTCAATGAGCAGTTCTTC

J gene: TRBJ2-1
clone size: NA
V gene: TRBV2
D gene: NA
CDR3 protein: CASGDIGNEQFF
CDR3 DNA: TGTGCCAGCGGGGACATTGGTAATGAGCAGTTCTTC

J gene: TRBJ1-1
clone size: many
V gene: TRBV11-2
D gene: NA
CDR3 protein: CASSLAGLEAFF
CDR3 DNA: TGTGCCAGCAGCTTAGCCGGACTCGAAGCTTTCTTT

J gene: TRBJ1-1
clone size: few
V gene: TRBV20-1
D gene: NA
CDR3 protein: CSARDHRQTFRGAFF
CDR3 DNA: TGCAGTGCTAGAGATCATCGACAGACCTTTAGAGGAGCTTTCTTT

J gene: TRBJ1-2
clone size: few
V gene: TRBV7-9
D gene: TRBD1
CDR3 protein: CASSSRAAGGRGYTF
CDR3 DNA: TGTGCCAGCAGCTCTAGGGCCGCAGGGGGCCGGGGCTACACCTTC

J gene: TRBJ1-2
clone size: few
V gene: TRBV5-1
D gene: NA
CDR3 protein: CASSFGPFGGYTF
CDR3 DNA: TGCGCCAGCAGCTTTGGCCCTTTCGGTGGCTACACCTTC

J gene: TRBJ2-6
clone size: few
V gene: TRBV6-2/TRBV6-3
D gene: NA
CDR3 protein: CASSHFGYSGANVLTF
CDR3 DNA: TGTGCCAGCAGCCACTTCGGGTACTCTGGGGCCAACGTCCTGACTTTC

J gene: TRBJ1-1
clone size: NA
V gene: TRBV12-3/TRBV12-4
D gene: NA
CDR3 protein: CASSSSGANTEAFF
CDR3 DNA: TGTGCCAGCAGTTCCTCAGGAGCGAACACTGAAGCTTTCTTT

J gene: TRBJ2-7
clone size: many
V gene: TRBV12-3/TRBV12-4
D gene: TRBD1
CDR3 protein: CASRSSDRYSYEQYF
CDR3 DNA: TGTGCCAGCAGGTCCTCGGACAGGTACTCCTACGAGCAGTACTTC

J gene: TRBJ2-3
clone size: many
V gene: TRBV14
D gene: TRBD1
CDR3 protein: CASSQGDRGNTDTQYF
CDR3 DNA: TGTGCCAGCAGCCAAGGGGACAGGGGAAACACAGATACGCAGTATTTT

J gene: TRBJ1-2
clone size: NA
V gene: TRBV6-2/TRBV6-3
D gene: NA
CDR3 protein: CASSGGQYYGYTF
CDR3 DNA: TGTGCCAGCAGTGGAGGACAGTACTATGGCTACACCTTC

J gene: TRBJ2-7
clone size: NA
V gene: TRBV12-3/TRBV12-4
D gene: NA
CDR3 protein: CATRRTVSSYEQYF
CDR3 DNA: TGTGCCACCAGACGGACGGTAAGCTCCTACGAGCAGTACTTC

J gene: TRBJ2-5
clone size: many
V gene: TRBV15
D gene: NA
CDR3 protein: CATSRDEGRETQYF
CDR3 DNA: TGTGCCACCAGCAGAGATGAGGGACGAGAGACCCAGTACTTC

J gene: TRBJ2-2
clone size: few
V gene: TRBV6-6
D gene: NA
CDR3 protein: CATANTGELFF
CDR3 DNA: TGTGCCACCGCGAACACCGGGGAGCTGTTTTTT

J gene: TRBJ1-1
clone size: NA
V gene: TRBV27
D gene: NA
CDR3 protein: CASSRVGGVFITEAFF
CDR3 DNA: TGTGCCAGCAGCCGAGTTGGGGGTGTCTTTATCACTGAAGCTTTCTTT

J gene: TRBJ1-1
clone size: NA
V gene: TRBV6-2/TRBV6-3
D gene: TRBD1
CDR3 protein: CASGGTAALNTEAFF
CDR3 DNA: TGTGCCAGCGGCGGGACAGCAGCCTTGAACACTGAAGCTTTCTTT

J gene: TRBJ2-3
clone size: few
V gene: TRBV5-1
D gene: TRBD2
CDR3 protein: CASGAGGPTDTQYF
CDR3 DNA: TGCGCCAGCGGGGCGGGGGGGCCCACAGATACGCAGTATTTT

J gene: TRBJ2-2
clone size: NA
V gene: TRBV29-1
D gene: TRBD1
CDR3 protein: CSVGQGATGELFF
CDR3 DNA: TGCAGCGTAGGTCAGGGGGCCACCGGGGAGCTGTTTTTT

J gene: TRBJ1-6
clone size: many
V gene: TRBV30
D gene: NA
CDR3 protein: CAWSVYENSPLHF
CDR3 DNA: TGTGCCTGGAGTGTATACGAGAATTCACCCCTCCACTTT

J gene: TRBJ1-2
clone size: few
V gene: TRBV6-2/TRBV6-3
D gene: NA
CDR3 protein: CASSYVGPGDGYTF
CDR3 DNA: TGTGCCAGCAGTTACGTAGGACCCGGAGATGGCTACACCTTC

J gene: TRBJ2-3
clone size: few
V gene: TRBV5-4
D gene: NA
CDR3 protein: CASSLTGEDSTDTQYF
CDR3 DNA: TGTGCCAGCAGCTTGACAGGGGAGGATAGCACAGATACGCAGTATTTT

J gene: TRBJ2-7
clone size: many
V gene: TRBV11-3
D gene: TRBD2
CDR3 protein: CASSLSGGNDEQYF
CDR3 DNA: TGTGCCAGCAGCTTAAGCGGGGGAAACGACGAGCAGTACTTC

J gene: TRBJ1-1
clone size: NA
V gene: TRBV6-1
D gene: NA
CDR3 protein: CASSRAGTKAAFF
CDR3 DNA: TGTGCCAGCAGTCGAGCCGGGACTAAGGCCGCTTTCTTT

J gene: TRBJ2-1
clone size: few
V gene: TRBV4-3
D gene: TRBD2
CDR3 protein: CASSQDRGGLGNEQFF
CDR3 DNA: TGCGCCAGCAGCCAAGATCGGGGGGGCCTCGGCAATGAGCAGTTCTTC

J gene: TRBJ2-3
clone size: few
V gene: TRBV11-3
D gene: TRBD2
CDR3 protein: CASSLGWGGMTELSTDTQYF
CDR3 DNA: TGTGCCAGCAGCTTAGGGTGGGGGGGGATGACGGAACTTAGCACAGATACGCAGTATTTT

J gene: TRBJ2-1
clone size: NA
V gene: TRBV11-1
D gene: NA
CDR3 protein: CASSPPEPGDSVLGDEQFF
CDR3 DNA: TGTGCCAGCAGCCCACCCGAACCCGGGGACTCGGTATTGGGGGATGAGCAGTTCTTC

J gene: TRBJ2-1
clone size: few
V gene: TRBV12-3/TRBV12-4
D gene: TRBD2
CDR3 protein: CASRSGGANEQFF
CDR3 DNA: TGTGCCAGCAGAAGCGGGGGGGCCAATGAGCAGTTCTTC

J gene: TRBJ2-5
clone size: many
V gene: TRBV5-1
D gene: TRBD2
CDR3 protein: CASSPGTSGAQETQYF
CDR3 DNA: TGCGCCAGCAGCCCCGGGACTAGCGGGGCCCAAGAGACCCAGTACTTC

J gene: TRBJ1-2
clone size: many
V gene: TRBV27
D gene: NA
CDR3 protein: CASSARRGWSFDGYTF
CDR3 DNA: TGTGCCAGCAGTGCCCGCAGGGGTTGGAGCTTTGACGGCTACACCTTC

J gene: TRBJ2-2
clone size: many
V gene: TRBV7-3
D gene: TRBD2
CDR3 protein: CASRPGGNTGELFF
CDR3 DNA: TGTGCCAGCAGACCGGGGGGGAACACCGGGGAGCTGTTTTTT

J gene: TRBJ1-1
clone size: few
V gene: TRBV12-3/TRBV12-4
D gene: NA
CDR3 protein: CASSLRRVGEAFF
CDR3 DNA: TGTGCCAGCAGTTTGCGGAGGGTAGGTGAAGCTTTCTTT